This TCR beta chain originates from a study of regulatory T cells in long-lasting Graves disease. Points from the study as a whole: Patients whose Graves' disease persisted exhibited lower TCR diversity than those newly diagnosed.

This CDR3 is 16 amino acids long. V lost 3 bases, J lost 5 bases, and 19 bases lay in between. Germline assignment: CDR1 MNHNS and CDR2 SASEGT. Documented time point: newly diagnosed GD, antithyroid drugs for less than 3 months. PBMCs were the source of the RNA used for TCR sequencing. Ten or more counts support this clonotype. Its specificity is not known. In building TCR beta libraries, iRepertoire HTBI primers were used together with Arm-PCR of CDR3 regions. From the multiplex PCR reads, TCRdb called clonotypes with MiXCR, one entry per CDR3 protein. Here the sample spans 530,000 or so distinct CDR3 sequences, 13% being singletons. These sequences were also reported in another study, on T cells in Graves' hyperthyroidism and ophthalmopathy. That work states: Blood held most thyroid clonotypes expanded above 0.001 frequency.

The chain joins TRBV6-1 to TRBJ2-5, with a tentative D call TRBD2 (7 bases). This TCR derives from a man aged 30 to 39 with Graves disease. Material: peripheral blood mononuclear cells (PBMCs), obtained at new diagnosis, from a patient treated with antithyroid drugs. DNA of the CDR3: TGTGCCAGCAGTGACGTGGGCGGCGGGGGCAGGGAGACCCAGTACTTC. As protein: CASSDVGGGGRETQYF.